One sample yielded the 29 T cell receptor beta chains listed below, sequenced in a study of PD-1 blockade in classical Hodgkin lymphoma. Exposure to brentuximab vedotin varied, and each patient had relapsed following autologous stem cell transplantation. Clones were read by immunoSEQ multiplex PCR, and TCRdb kept only the in-frame ones, dropping some. The sample contains about 58,000 clones, around 90% of which appear only once. The sequenced sample was peripheral blood mononuclear cells (PBMCs), obtained before the second cycle of nivolumab. All receptors derive from a human donor with classical Hodgkin lymphoma.

J is TRBJ1-2 and V is TRBV7-9; 7 bases match TRBD1. V shed 3 bases, J shed 3 bases, and the junction held 7 bases outside the gene matches. CDR3 length equals 15 residues. Germline-derived CDR1 and CDR2 are SEHNR and FQNEAQ (reference sequence). CDR3 sequence: CASSLADRLYYGYTF. The CDR3 coding sequence is TGTGCCAGCAGCTTGGCGGACAGGCTTTACTATGGCTACACCTTC.

J is TRBJ1-6 and V is TRBV7-2, with a weak D call TRBD1 (5 bases). The V end lost 4 bases, the J end lost 8 bases, and 9 bases lay between the germline ends. CDR3 length equals 13 residues. Germline V gene data show CDR1 as SGHTA and CDR2 as FQGNSA. The chain's CDR3 is CASSSGTYSPLHF. In DNA, the CDR3 is TGTGCCAGCAGCTCGGGGACCTATTCACCCCTCCACTTT.

V is TRBV2 and J is TRBJ1-5; 7 nucleotides align to TRBD1. The V gene end was trimmed by 3 bases and the J gene end by 6 bases; junction bases not matched to a gene: 8. Germline lookup yields CDR1 SNHLY and CDR2 FYNNEI. The CDR3 runs 15 residues. The CDR3 protein is CASSEAWDSGQPQHF. CDR3 in DNA: TGTGCCAGCAGTGAGGCCTGGGACAGCGGTCAGCCCCAGCATTTT.

V and J are TRBV28 and TRBJ1-5; 8 bases map to TRBD1. The CDR3 totals 15 residues. Looked up from germline, CDR1 is MDHEN and CDR2 is SYDVKM. Germline trimming cut 3 bases from V and 8 bases from J; bases unmatched to any gene: 9. The CDR3 coding sequence is TGTGCCAGCAGTTTTGGAACAGGGGGGAAGAAGCCCCAGCATTTT. Amino acid sequence: CASSFGTGGKKPQHF.

The chain links TRBV6-1 to TRBJ1-2, with no clear D. Germline-derived CDR1 and CDR2 are MNHNS and SASEGT. Trimming shortened V by 1 base and J by 3 bases, and 9 bases separated the two germline ends. CDR3 length equals 14 residues. As DNA, the CDR3 is TGTGCCAGCAGTGAAGACTCGCGGGACTATGGCTACACCTTC. This translates into CASSEDSRDYGYTF.

The chain joins TRBV5-1 to TRBJ2-7; D may be TRBD2 (6 bases). The CDR3 extends over 15 amino acids. V was cut by 0 bases and J by 2 bases, with 12 bases left in between. The germline CDR1 and CDR2 sequences are SGHRS and YFSETQ. The DNA of the CDR3 is TGCGCCAGCAGCTTGGCCGGAGGGGCGCCCTACGAGCAGTACTTC. It codes for CASSLAGGAPYEQYF. The whole variable domain, remainder taken from reference TRBV5-1 and TRBJ2-7, is KAGVTQTPRYLIKTRGQQVTLSCSPISGHRSVSWYQQTPGQGLQFLFEYFSETQRNKGNFPGRFSGRQFSNSRSEMNVSTLELGDSALYLCASSLAGGAPYEQYFGPGTRLTVT.

The chain couples TRBV27 to TRBJ2-7, with D possibly called TRBD1 or TRBD2 (6 bases each). CDR1 MNHEY and CDR2 SMNVEV come from the germline V gene (reference sequence). Trimming left V 4 bases short and J 4 bases short, with 11 bases between. This CDR3 has 13 residues. Here the CDR3 DNA reads TGTGCCAGCAGTTATAAGGGGGGTTACGAGCAGTACTTC. Amino acid sequence: CASSYKGGYEQYF.

V usage is TRBV19 and J usage is TRBJ2-7; TRBD1 or TRBD2 may be the D gene (6 bases each). This CDR3 region has 14 residues. V lost 3 bases and J lost 4, with 13 bases in between. The V gene's germline CDR1 is LNHDA and CDR2 SQIVND (reference sequence). The CDR3 sequence: CASSIGRGRYEQYF. The CDR3 DNA reads TGTGCCAGTAGTATTGGCCGGGGGCGTTACGAGCAGTACTTC.

This clone is a singleton in its sample. The rearrangement uses TRBV5-1 and TRBJ2-5; TRBD1 aligns across 8 bases. The junction had 5 bases not matched to a gene; V was cut back by 4 bases and J by 3 bases. The CDR3 loop spans 14 amino acids. Germline V gene data show CDR1 as SGHRS and CDR2 as YFSETQ. The CDR3 nucleotides are TGCGCCAGCAGCCTTAAGGACAGGGAAGAGACCCAGTACTTC. Translating gives CASSLKDREETQYF.

The chain has TRBV1 and TRBJ2-2; the D segment call TRBD2 is taken from the table without a DNA check. TRBV1 represents a pseudogene. The CDR3 sequence is 14 residues long. The CDR3 coding sequence is TGCACCAGCAGCCAAATAGCGAACACCGGGGAGCTGTTTTTT. Translating gives CTSSQIANTGELFF.

The chain joins TRBV2 to TRBJ2-7; 9 bases map to TRBD1. The CDR3 is 14 residues long. V dropped 10 bases and J dropped 0; count of bases not matched to a gene: 7. Germline values: CDR1 SNHLY, CDR2 FYNNEI. Here the CDR3 DNA reads TGTGCCACCTGGACAGGGGAGGGCTCCTACGAGCAGTACTTC. Amino acid sequence: CATWTGEGSYEQYF.

V usage is TRBV27 and J usage is TRBJ2-7; 13 bases are shared with TRBD2. CDR1 is MNHEY and CDR2 is SMNVEV in the germline V gene (reference sequence). This CDR3 spans 13 amino acids. The ends lost 8 bases at V and 4 bases at J; junction bases unmatched: 2. CDR3 protein: CASSTSGGYEQYF. In DNA, the CDR3 is TGTGCCAGCTCGACTAGCGGGGGGTACGAGCAGTACTTC.

The genes are TRBV27 and TRBJ2-5; 7 bases match TRBD1. This CDR3 comprises 15 residues. The germline V gene encodes CDR1 MNHEY and CDR2 SMNVEV (reference sequence). The V segment lost 2 bases and the J segment 9 bases; nucleotides outside the gene matches: 12. The CDR3 region is CASSLTYQGVIAQYF. For the CDR3, the DNA is TGTGCCAGCAGTTTAACCTACCAGGGGGTAATAGCCCAGTACTTC.

This sequence joins TRBV5-5 and TRBJ2-1; possible D gene TRBD1, 5 bases. This CDR3 is 12 amino acids long. The germline CDR1 and CDR2 sequences are SGHKS and YYEKEE (reference sequence). The V gene lost 5 bases and the J gene lost 9 bases, with 12 bases spanning the gap. This CDR3 is CASRYGASEQFF. In nucleotides, the CDR3 is TGTGCCAGCAGATATGGGGCTAGTGAGCAGTTCTTC.

The chain is built from TRBV4-2 and TRBJ2-1, with D possibly matching TRBD2 (7 bases). This CDR3 has 12 residues. CDR1 and CDR2 from the germline V gene are LGHNA and YNFKEQ. V lost 5 bases and J lost 9, with 11 bases in between. The CDR3 is CASSGGAGEQFF. CDR3 nucleotides: TGTGCCAGCAGCGGGGGGGCTGGTGAGCAGTTCTTC.

This chain joins TRBV5-6 and TRBJ2-7; D remains ambiguous. V was cut by 2 bases and J by 6 bases, with 6 bases left in between. Germline V gives CDR1 SGHDT, CDR2 YYEEEE. The CDR3 spans 11 residues. The CDR3 DNA follows: TGTGCCAGCAGCTTCAGTAGCGAGCAGTACTTC. Translation: CASSFSSEQYF.

A word on this clone: A read error may explain this, as a much larger clone is one base away. Other DNA sequences in this sample translate to the same CDR3. This sequence joins TRBV6-1 and TRBJ2-3, with D unresolved. V shed 4 bases and J shed 2 bases, with 19 bases lying between them. The germline gives CDR1 MNHNS, CDR2 SASEGT. This CDR3 contains 17 residues. In DNA form, the CDR3 reads TGTGCCAGCAGTGGTGGATCGGCCAGCCCTAACACAGATACGCAGTATTTT. Amino acid sequence: CASSGGSASPNTDTQYF.

The rearrangement joins TRBV5-1 to TRBJ1-1; possibly TRBD1 for D (6 bases). CDR1 is SGHRS, CDR2 YFSETQ, per germline. V was pared by 3 bases and J by 6 bases, with 15 bases between. This CDR3 has 14 amino acids. The CDR3: CASSSSGGSAEAFF. The CDR3 DNA reads as TGCGCCAGCAGCTCTTCGGGGGGCTCGGCTGAAGCTTTCTTT.

There are a few counts of this clone. The V gene is TRBV27, the J gene TRBJ2-7; tentative D call: TRBD1 (6 bases). The V gene's germline CDR1 is MNHEY and CDR2 SMNVEV (reference sequence). V was cut by 7 bases and J by 5 bases, with 18 bases left in between. This CDR3 is 14 amino acids long. The CDR3 DNA sequence: TGTGCCAGCACCCCCGAGGGGGTGAGGAACGAGCAGTACTTC. Translation gives CASTPEGVRNEQYF.

A single count supports this clone. V is TRBV5-1 and J is TRBJ2-7, with 7 bases matching TRBD2. The CDR3 is made up of 14 amino acids. From germline, CDR1 is SGHRS and CDR2 YFSETQ. The V segment lost 0 bases and the J segment 1 base; nucleotides outside the gene matches: 1. The CDR3 region has the DNA TGCGCCAGCAGCTTGGTGGGAGGGTCCTACGAGCAGTACTTC. Its protein product is CASSLVGGSYEQYF.

The genes are TRBV10-3 and TRBJ1-1, with 7 bases lining up with TRBD1. With 5 bases clipped from V and 7 bases from J, the junction kept 7 bases outside the gene matches. The CDR3 is 13 amino acids. CDR1 and CDR2 (germline): ENHRY, SYGVKD. The CDR3 DNA sequence: TGTGCCATCAGTCGGGACAGCGGGGTTGAAGCTTTCTTT. The encoded protein is CAISRDSGVEAFF.

The gene calls are TRBV28 and TRBJ2-1; TRBD1 matches at 9 bases. The germline CDR1 and CDR2 sequences are MDHEN and SYDVKM. The ends lost 2 bases at V and 8 bases at J; junction bases unmatched: 7. This CDR3 region has 15 residues. CDR3 sequence reads: CASSLPQGAGDEQFF. Here the CDR3 DNA reads TGTGCCAGCAGTTTACCACAGGGGGCCGGGGATGAGCAGTTCTTC.

The chain recombines TRBV19 with TRBJ2-1; D is uncertain. This CDR3 is 13 amino acids long. CDR1 LNHDA and CDR2 SQIVND come from the germline V gene (reference sequence). V was shortened by 1 base and J by 3 bases, with 4 bases between the two germline ends. CDR3 bases: TGTGCCAGTAGTATAGCGGACTACAATGAGCAGTTCTTC. Amino acid sequence: CASSIADYNEQFF.

The rearrangement joins TRBV25-1 to TRBJ2-5; 8 bases line up with TRBD1. Germline V gene lookup returns CDR1 MGHDK and CDR2 SYGVNS. The V and J ends lost 8 bases and 4 bases, in that order; junction bases with no gene match: 9. The CDR3 extends over 14 amino acids. The CDR3 here is CASSTDREAETQYF. The CDR3, as DNA: TGTGCCAGCTCTACGGACAGGGAGGCAGAGACCCAGTACTTC.

The V call is TRBV5-4, the J call TRBJ1-1; 8 bases are a match to TRBD1. This CDR3 has 17 amino acids. CDR1 is SGHNT, CDR2 YYREEE, per germline (reference sequence). With V trimmed by 0 bases and J by 5 bases, 12 bases remained unmatched. The CDR3 DNA follows: TGTGCCAGCAGCTTGGGAGGTGCAGCGACAGGGGAGACTGAAGCTTTCTTT. Its protein is CASSLGGAATGETEAFF.

The V gene is TRBV10-3, the J gene TRBJ2-3, with D perhaps TRBD2 (7 bases). Germline CDR1 is ENHRY and CDR2 is SYGVKD. This CDR3 spans 16 amino acids. The V end lost 2 bases, the J end lost 3 bases, and 15 bases lay between the germline ends. CDR3 DNA sequence: TGTGCCATCAGTGAGGGTGGGGGGGCAAGTACAGATACGCAGTATTTT. The encoded protein is CAISEGGGASTDTQYF.

This chain connects TRBV7-9 to TRBJ2-5, with D unclear. V was shortened by 4 bases and J by 4 bases, with 4 bases between the two germline ends. The CDR3 is made up of 11 amino acids. Per germline, CDR1 SEHNR and CDR2 FQNEAQ (reference sequence). DNA for the CDR3: TGTGCCAGCAGCTCTGGAGAGACCCAGTACTTC. This encodes CASSSGETQYF.

The chain links TRBV7-9 to TRBJ2-5; weak D call: TRBD1 (7 bases). The CDR3 consists of 13 residues. Trimming stripped 5 bases from V and 5 bases from J, with 12 bases between. Looked up from germline, CDR1 is SEHNR and CDR2 is FQNEAQ (reference sequence). The CDR3 region is CASSGPGGETQYF. DNA of the CDR3: TGTGCCAGCAGCGGCCCAGGGGGGGAGACCCAGTACTTC.

The chain recombines TRBV5-1 with TRBJ2-3; D unresolved. Per the germline V gene, CDR1 is SGHRS and CDR2 is YFSETQ. The V gene lost 5 bases and the J gene lost 4 bases, with 11 bases spanning the gap. This CDR3 comprises 13 residues. DNA for the CDR3: TGCGCCAGCAGGCCTGGGCTAGCAGATACGCAGTATTTT. Translating gives CASRPGLADTQYF.